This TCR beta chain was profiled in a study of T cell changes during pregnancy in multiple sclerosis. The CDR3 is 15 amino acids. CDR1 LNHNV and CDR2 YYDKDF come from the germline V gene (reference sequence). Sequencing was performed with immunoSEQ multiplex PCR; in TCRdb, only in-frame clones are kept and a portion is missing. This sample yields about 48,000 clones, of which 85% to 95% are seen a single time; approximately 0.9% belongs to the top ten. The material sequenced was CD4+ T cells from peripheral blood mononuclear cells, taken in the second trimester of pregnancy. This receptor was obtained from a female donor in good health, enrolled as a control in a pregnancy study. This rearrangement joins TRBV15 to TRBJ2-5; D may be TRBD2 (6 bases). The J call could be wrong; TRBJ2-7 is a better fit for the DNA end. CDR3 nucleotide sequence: TGTGCCACCGGGACTGACCCGGGTTTCTCCTACGAGCAGTACTTC. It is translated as CATGTDPGFSYEQYF.